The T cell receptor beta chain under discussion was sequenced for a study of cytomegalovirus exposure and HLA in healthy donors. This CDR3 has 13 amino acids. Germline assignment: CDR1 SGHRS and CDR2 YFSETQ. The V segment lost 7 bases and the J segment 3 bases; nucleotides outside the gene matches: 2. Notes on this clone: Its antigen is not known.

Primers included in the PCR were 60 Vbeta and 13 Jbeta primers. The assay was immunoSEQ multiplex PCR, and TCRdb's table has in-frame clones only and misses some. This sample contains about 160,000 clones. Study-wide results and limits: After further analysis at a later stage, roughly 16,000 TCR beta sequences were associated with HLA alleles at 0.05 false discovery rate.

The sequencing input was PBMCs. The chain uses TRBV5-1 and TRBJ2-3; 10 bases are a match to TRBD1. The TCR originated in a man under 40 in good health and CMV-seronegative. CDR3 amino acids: CASWTGGTDTQYF. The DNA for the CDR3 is TGCGCCAGCTGGACAGGGGGAACAGATACGCAGTATTTT.